The 15 T cell receptor beta chains presented below share a single source sample, sequenced in a study of T-cell reconstitution after alpha-beta-depleted transplantation in children. Unique molecular identifiers featured in how the TCRbeta library was prepared. TCRdb re-analysed the PCR reads in MiXCR, keeping a single row per CDR3 protein. The sample shows more than 200,000 distinct CDR3 sequences, more than 20% of them seen only once. The sequencing here drew on PBMCs, taken before TCRalphabeta/CD19-depleted stem cell transplant. These receptors all stem from a girl aged 2-10 years with Fanconi anemia, due to receive a stem cell transplant.

This clonotype has ten or more counts. The chain is built from TRBV4-2 and TRBJ2-3; 7 bases match TRBD2. Per germline, CDR1 LGHNA and CDR2 YNFKEQ. The CDR3 totals 15 residues. Trimming removed 1 base from V and 2 bases from J; junction bases left unmatched: 3. As DNA, the CDR3 is TGTGCCAGCAGCCAAGCGGGAGGCCCCACAGATACGCAGTATTTT. Translated: CASSQAGGPTDTQYF.

The rearrangement links TRBV2 to TRBJ2-1; a weak D match, TRBD1 (7 bases). Germline CDR1 SNHLY, CDR2 FYNNEI. The length of the CDR3 is 16 residues. The V end lost 6 bases, the J end lost 2 bases, and 17 bases lay between the germline ends. As DNA, the CDR3 is TGTGCCAGCAGCCCCGTGGAGGGGGCGACCTACAATGAGCAGTTCTTC. It is translated as CASSPVEGATYNEQFF.

This clonotype was seen a few times. This chain uses TRBV7-9 with TRBJ2-7; unclear D gene. V dropped 1 base and J dropped 2 bases, with 9 bases sitting between them. The CDR3 has 14 amino acids. Germline-derived CDR1 and CDR2 are SEHNR and FQNEAQ (reference sequence). CDR3 in amino acids: CASSLEGEPYEQYF. CDR3 bases: TGTGCCAGCAGCTTAGAAGGCGAACCCTACGAGCAGTACTTC.

This clonotype appeared many times. V usage is TRBV29-1 and J usage is TRBJ1-4; D may be TRBD1 (5 bases). The V gene lost 5 bases and the J gene lost 5 bases, with 15 bases spanning the gap. The CDR3 length is 14 residues. The germline V gene has CDR1 SQVTM and CDR2 ANQGSEA. CDR3 loop: CSVYDTGGNEKLFF. In DNA, the CDR3 is TGCAGCGTTTACGATACGGGGGGGAATGAAAAACTGTTTTTT.

Only a few counts were recorded for this clonotype. The chain combines TRBV20-1 with TRBJ1-6; D unresolved. CDR3 length: 13 amino acids. CDR1 and CDR2 (germline): DFQATT, SNEGSKA (reference sequence). V lost 3 bases and J 9 bases, leaving 12 bases between the germline ends. CDR3 residues: CSASIARGSPLHF. CDR3 nucleotide sequence: TGCAGTGCTAGTATAGCCCGGGGTTCACCCCTCCACTTT.

This clonotype has at least ten counts. The chain couples TRBV25-1 to TRBJ2-3; D gene unclear. Germline V lookup: CDR1 MGHDK, CDR2 SYGVNS. The CDR3 covers 13 residues. V was clipped by 3 bases and J by 4 bases, with 8 bases between them. The CDR3 DNA reads as TGTGCCAGCAGTGATCTAGGGCCAGATACGCAGTATTTT. This encodes CASSDLGPDTQYF.

The table lists this clonotype with many counts. The chain combines TRBV10-3 with TRBJ2-7; D not resolved. The V and J ends lost 4 bases and 5 bases respectively, with 9 bases between them. The CDR3 contains 12 residues. From germline, CDR1 is ENHRY and CDR2 SYGVKD. CDR3 protein: CAISGRLDEQYF. The DNA of the CDR3 is TGTGCCATCAGTGGTCGCCTAGACGAGCAGTACTTC.

This clonotype was seen at least ten times. This chain links TRBV5-1 with TRBJ2-1; D possibly corresponds to TRBD2 (6 bases). CDR1 is SGHRS, CDR2 YFSETQ, per germline. The V end was cut by 4 bases, the J end by 6 bases, with 17 bases between. CDR3 length equals 15 residues. The CDR3 spells CASSRVSYGGNEQFF. Written as DNA, the CDR3 is TGCGCCAGCAGCCGTGTAAGTTACGGGGGCAATGAGCAGTTCTTC.

J is TRBJ2-7 and V is TRBV18, with TRBD1 matching 9 bases. The length of the CDR3 is 13 residues. J lost 5 bases, V lost 4 bases, and 3 bases had no gene match. Per germline, CDR1 KGHSH and CDR2 LQKENI. Written as DNA, the CDR3 is TGTGCCAGCTCACTCCGGGACAGGGACGAGCAGTACTTC. The encoded protein is CASSLRDRDEQYF.

The chain joins TRBV28 to TRBJ2-1; 9 bases line up with TRBD2. The CDR3 is 15 amino acids. Unmatched junction bases numbered 4, after V lost 5 bases and J lost 2 bases. Looked up from germline, CDR1 is MDHEN and CDR2 is SYDVKM. CDR3 protein: CASSQSGGPYNEQFF. CDR3 bases: TGTGCCAGCAGTCAAAGCGGGGGGCCCTACAATGAGCAGTTCTTC. The whole variable domain, filled in from reference TRBV28 and TRBJ2-1, reads DVKVTQSSRYLVKRTGEKVFLECVQDMDHENMFWYRQDPGLGLRLIYFSYDVKMKEKGDIPEGYSVSREKKERFSLILESASTNQTSMYLCASSQSGGPYNEQFFGPGTRLTVL.

This clonotype showed up just a few times. The V call is TRBV20-1, the J call TRBJ2-7, with 9 bases that match TRBD2. Trimming took 2 bases from V and 7 from J; bases not matched to a gene: 9. Germline V CDR1 and CDR2: DFQATT, SNEGSKA (reference sequence). The CDR3 spans 14 residues. Here the CDR3 DNA reads TGCAGTGCTAGATCCGTAGCGGGAGTAGGGGAGCAGTACTTC. Residues: CSARSVAGVGEQYF.

This clonotype was found once. The chain employs TRBV7-9 and TRBJ2-7, with no clear D. The CDR3 is made up of 14 amino acids. Germline V gene sequence: CDR1 SEHNR, CDR2 FQNEAQ (reference sequence). The V and J ends lost 2 bases and 0 bases respectively, with 8 bases between them. CDR3 in DNA: TGTGCCAGCAGCTTACGTGCCAGCTCCTACGAGCAGTACTTC. Its protein is CASSLRASSYEQYF.

There are many counts of this clonotype. This chain links TRBV9 with TRBJ2-3, with 8 bases identical to TRBD2. The germline V gene has CDR1 SGDLS and CDR2 YYNGEE. CDR3 length: 16 amino acids. V shed 0 bases and J 4 bases; nucleotides not matched to a gene: 7. This CDR3 reads CASSVALPGGADTQYF. The CDR3 region has the DNA TGTGCCAGCAGCGTAGCTCTCCCCGGGGGGGCAGATACGCAGTATTTT. Full variable domain (missing parts from reference TRBV9 and TRBJ2-3): DSGVTQTPKHLITATGQRVTLRCSPRSGDLSVYWYQQSLDQGLQFLIQYYNGEERAKGNILERFSAQQFPDLHSELNLSSLELGDSALYFCASSVALPGGADTQYFGPGTRLTVL.

J is TRBJ1-2 and V is TRBV29-1; 9 bases fit TRBD1. CDR1 and CDR2 (germline): SQVTM, ANQGSEA. J gave up 3 bases and V 4 bases, and 3 bases lay outside the gene matches. The CDR3 covers 13 residues. The CDR3 sequence: CSVGQGGDYGYTF. In DNA, the CDR3 is TGCAGCGTTGGACAGGGGGGTGACTATGGCTACACCTTC.

This clonotype was seen repeatedly, ten times or more. The genes are TRBV6-5 and TRBJ2-5, with D perhaps TRBD2 (5 bases). The CDR3 has 16 residues. The V gene lost 0 bases and the J gene lost 2 bases, with 13 bases spanning the gap. Germline V CDR1 and CDR2: MNHEY, SVGAGI. The CDR3 region has the DNA TGTGCCAGCAGTTACTCGATTATGGGAGTACAAGAGACCCAGTACTTC. Residues: CASSYSIMGVQETQYF.